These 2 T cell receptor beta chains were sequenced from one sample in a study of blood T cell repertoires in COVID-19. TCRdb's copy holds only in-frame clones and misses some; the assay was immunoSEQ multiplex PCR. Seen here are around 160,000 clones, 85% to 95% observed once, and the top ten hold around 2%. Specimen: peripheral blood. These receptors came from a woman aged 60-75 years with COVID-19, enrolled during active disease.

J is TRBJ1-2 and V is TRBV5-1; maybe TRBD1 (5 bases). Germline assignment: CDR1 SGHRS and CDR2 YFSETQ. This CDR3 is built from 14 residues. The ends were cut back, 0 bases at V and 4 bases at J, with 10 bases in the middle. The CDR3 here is CASSLEGRSYGYTF. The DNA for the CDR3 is TGCGCCAGCAGCTTGGAGGGGCGAAGCTATGGCTACACCTTC.

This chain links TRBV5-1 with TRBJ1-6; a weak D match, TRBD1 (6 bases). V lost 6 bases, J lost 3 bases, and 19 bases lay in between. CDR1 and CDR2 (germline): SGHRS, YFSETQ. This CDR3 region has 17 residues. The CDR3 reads CASKRTGSRYYNSPLHF. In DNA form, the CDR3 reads TGCGCCAGCAAGCGCACAGGGTCTCGATACTATAATTCACCCCTCCACTTT.